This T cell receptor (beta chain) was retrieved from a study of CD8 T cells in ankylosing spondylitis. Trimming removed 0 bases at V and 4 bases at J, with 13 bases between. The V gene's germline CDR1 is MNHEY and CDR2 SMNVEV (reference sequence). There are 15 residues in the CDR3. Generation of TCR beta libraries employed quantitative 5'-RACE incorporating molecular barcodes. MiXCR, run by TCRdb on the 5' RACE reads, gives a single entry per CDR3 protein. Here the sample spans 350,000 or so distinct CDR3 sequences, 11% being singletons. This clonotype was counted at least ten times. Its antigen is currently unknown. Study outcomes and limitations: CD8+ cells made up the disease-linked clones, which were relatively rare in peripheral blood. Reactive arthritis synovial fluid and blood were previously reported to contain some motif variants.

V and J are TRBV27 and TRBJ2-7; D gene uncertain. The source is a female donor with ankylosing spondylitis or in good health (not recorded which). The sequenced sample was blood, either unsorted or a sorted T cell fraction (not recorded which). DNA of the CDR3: TGTGCCAGCAGTTTATCCCCCCGGAACGTATACGAGCAGTACTTC. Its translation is CASSLSPRNVYEQYF.